These T cell receptor beta chains were read from a single sample in a study of OX40 agonist ivuxolimab in advanced cancers. TCRdb keeps only in-frame clones here, not all; method: immunoSEQ multiplex PCR. The data hold 60,000 to 90,000 clones, with approximately 90% observed a single time. Sequences were derived from CD4+ or CD8+ T cells sorted from blood, sampled in a trial of the OX40 agonist ivuxolimab. The receptors derive from an adult with an advanced solid tumor such as melanoma, head and neck, liver or kidney cancer. Both conserved end residues are part of each CDR3. D genes are given only for firm matches.

D	V	J	DNA	CDR3
NA	TRBV6-5	TRBJ1-1	TGTGCCAGCAGTTGGAGGCAGGGACGACGGGACACTGAAGCTTTCTTT	CASSWRQGRRDTEAFF
NA	TRBV28	TRBJ1-4	TGTGCCAGCAGTTTAAGGCAGACAACTAATGAAAAACTGTTTTTT	CASSLRQTTNEKLFF
NA	TRBV5-1	TRBJ1-2	TGCGCCAGCAGCTTGGAAGGTGACAGCGAGACTAACTATGGCTACACCTTC	CASSLEGDSETNYGYTF
NA	TRBV7-9	TRBJ2-3	TGTGCCAGCAGCTACTCCGATACGCAGTATTTT	CASSYSDTQYF
TRBD2	TRBV7-2	TRBJ2-1	TGTGCCAGCAGCTTTCCGGGGACTAGCGTCTTCTTC	CASSFPGTSVFF
NA	TRBV30	TRBJ2-1	TGTGCCTGGAGTCAGAATGAGCAGTTCTTC	CAWSQNEQFF
NA	TRBV6-5	TRBJ1-2	TGTGCCAGCAGTTACTCTCGAACAGGTTATGGCTACACCTTC	CASSYSRTGYGYTF
NA	TRBV5-4	TRBJ2-7	TGTGCCAGCAGCTTGAACCGCCCCCCCTACGAGCAGTACTTC	CASSLNRPPYEQYF
NA	TRBV10-3	TRBJ2-3	TGTGCCATCAGTGAAGCTACCATTGCAGATACGCAGTATTTT	CAISEATIADTQYF
NA	TRBV19	TRBJ2-3	TGTGCCAGTAGTATACAGGGCGCAGATACGCAGTATTTT	CASSIQGADTQYF